These 10 T cell receptor beta chains originate from one sample sequenced in a study of blood T cell repertoires in COVID-19. Clones were sequenced by immunoSEQ multiplex PCR, and TCRdb holds only the in-frame ones, with some missing. The sample gives roughly 160,000 clones, 86% of which show up once; approximately 7% is in the top ten. The specimen sequenced was peripheral blood. The receptors were sampled from a middle-aged man with active or convalescent COVID-19.

This clone has only one observation. The CDR3 nucleotides are TGTGCCAGCAGATCAACCGGGACAGGGTTTGGCGGGGAGCTGTTTTTT. Residues: CASRSTGTGFGGELFF. The chain uses TRBV7-2 and TRBJ2-2; 9 bases fit TRBD1. CDR1 SGHTA and CDR2 FQGNSA come from the germline V gene. This CDR3 spans 16 amino acids. Germline trimming cut 6 bases from V and 7 bases from J; bases unmatched to any gene: 12.

This clone was observed a few times. This rearrangement joins TRBV27 to TRBJ2-7, with D possibly being TRBD2 (7 bases). Trimming stripped 0 bases from V and 6 bases from J, with 15 bases between. Germline-derived CDR1 and CDR2 are MNHEY and SMNVEV (reference sequence). The CDR3 runs 15 residues. CDR3 nucleotide sequence: TGTGCCAGCAGTTTATCTTTCAAGGGGGGGATCGAGCAGTACTTC. Its translation: CASSLSFKGGIEQYF.

A few counts support this clone. V is TRBV6-5 and J is TRBJ1-1; possible D gene TRBD1, 6 bases. CDR3 length equals 15 residues. Trimming stripped 10 bases from V and 1 base from J, with 19 bases between. From germline, CDR1 is MNHEY and CDR2 SVGAGI. DNA for the CDR3: TGTGCCATCCACGGCTACAGGGTCGCGAACACTGAAGCTTTCTTT. Protein sequence: CAIHGYRVANTEAFF.

V gene TRBV3-1 (or the pseudogene TRBV3-2) combines with J gene TRBJ2-5, with 9 bases that match TRBD1. Trimming at V came to 5 bases and at J to 5 bases, leaving 9 bases not matched to a gene. The CDR3 covers 15 residues. The germline V gene encodes CDR1 LGHDT and CDR2 YNNKEL (reference sequence). The CDR3 bases are TGTGCCAGCAGCTCACCGACAGGGGGAGTGGAGACCCAGTACTTC. Protein product: CASSSPTGGVETQYF.

The chain carries TRBV6-2 or TRBV6-3 and TRBJ1-4, with 7 bases matching TRBD1. Germline V gene lookup returns CDR1 MNHEY and CDR2 SVGEGT. J gave up 1 base and V 2 bases, and 4 bases lay outside the gene matches. CDR3 length equals 16 residues. CDR3 in DNA: TGTGCCAGCAGTTACCTGACAGGGAAAACTAATGAAAAACTGTTTTTT. Protein: CASSYLTGKTNEKLFF.

The rearrangement uses TRBV7-9 and TRBJ1-2, with unresolved D. The V end was cut by 4 bases, the J end by 10 bases, with 16 bases between. The CDR3 spans 13 residues. Germline V lookup: CDR1 SEHNR, CDR2 FQNEAQ (reference sequence). The chain's CDR3 is CASSSTGSGDYTF. CDR3 DNA: TGTGCCAGCAGCTCAACCGGGAGCGGTGACTACACCTTC.

This chain uses TRBV7-2 with TRBJ2-7; no definite D call. This CDR3 has 14 amino acids. Germline V CDR1 and CDR2: SGHTA, FQGNSA. Trimming cost V 5 bases and J 5 bases, with 16 bases left between them. This chain's CDR3 is CASSTQSHYHEQYF. The CDR3 DNA reads TGTGCCAGCAGCACACAGTCCCATTACCACGAGCAGTACTTC.

The CDR3 DNA reads as TGCGCCAGCAGCGCCAGGACAGGGGCATCATCACCCCTCCACTTT. Protein product: CASSARTGASSPLHF. This rearrangement joins TRBV5-1 to TRBJ1-6; TRBD1 matches 9 bases. CDR1 and CDR2 (germline): SGHRS, YFSETQ. V gave up 4 bases and J gave up 10 bases; unmatched junction bases: 9. The CDR3 length is 15 residues.

This rearrangement joins TRBV19 to TRBJ1-1; no reliable D call. CDR3 length: 14 amino acids. Germline CDR1 and CDR2: LNHDA and SQIVND (reference sequence). V lost 3 bases to trimming and J lost 0 bases, with 8 bases between them. The CDR3 reads CASSMPVMNTEAFF. The CDR3 nucleotides are TGTGCCAGTAGTATGCCAGTCATGAACACTGAAGCTTTCTTT.

V gene TRBV11-3 combines with J gene TRBJ2-2; 8 nucleotides align to TRBD2. The germline V gene encodes CDR1 SGHNT and CDR2 YENEEA. This CDR3 comprises 15 residues. With V trimmed by 0 bases and J by 6 bases, 3 bases remained unmatched. CDR3: CASSLESGSAGELFF. The CDR3 DNA reads as TGTGCCAGCAGCTTAGAAAGCGGGAGCGCCGGGGAGCTGTTTTTT.